This entry lists 11 T cell receptor beta chains sequenced from one sample in a study of blood T cell repertoires in COVID-19. The data were produced by immunoSEQ multiplex PCR, yet TCRdb's version contains in-frame clones alone and is incomplete. This sample carries about 140,000 clones, approximately 80% of them seen once, and the ten largest clones take 1.6%. The sequenced sample consisted of peripheral blood. These receptors all come from a human donor in a cohort sampled during active COVID-19.

The CDR3 DNA reads as TGTGCCATCAGTGAGGAGACAGGGGGCGGCTATGGCTACACCTTC. This gives the protein CAISEETGGGYGYTF. The chain has TRBV10-3 and TRBJ1-2; 10 nucleotides match TRBD1. CDR1 is ENHRY and CDR2 is SYGVKD in the germline V gene. V shed 2 bases, J shed 4 bases, and the junction held 4 bases outside the gene matches. The CDR3 is made up of 15 amino acids.

The chain uses TRBV7-8 and TRBJ2-7; perhaps TRBD2 as D (5 bases). There are 16 residues in the CDR3. CDR1 is SGHVS and CDR2 is FQNEAQ in the germline V gene. V lost 5 bases, J lost 3 bases, and 20 bases lay in between. The CDR3 spells CASSTLPLDTSYEQYF. For the CDR3, the DNA is TGTGCCAGCAGCACCCTCCCACTAGATACTAGCTACGAGCAGTACTTC.

This chain joins TRBV18 and TRBJ1-5; D may be TRBD1 (6 bases). V lost 2 bases and J 4 bases, leaving 15 bases between the germline ends. The V gene's germline CDR1 is KGHSH and CDR2 LQKENI. The CDR3 consists of 16 residues. The CDR3 DNA is TGTGCCAGCTCACCAAGGGAAGGGGGAGGGAATCAGCCCCAGCATTTT. Translation gives CASSPREGGGNQPQHF.

The chain combines TRBV7-2 with TRBJ1-1; D may be TRBD1 (6 bases). Germline CDR1 SGHTA, CDR2 FQGNSA. V lost 5 bases, J lost 6 bases, and 13 bases lay in between. This CDR3 contains 13 residues. CDR3 amino acids: CASSKQGRAEAFF. The CDR3 DNA sequence: TGTGCCAGCAGCAAACAGGGAAGGGCTGAAGCTTTCTTT.

This rearrangement joins TRBV5-1 to TRBJ2-6; no definite D call. Deletions cut 7 bases from V and 0 bases from J, with 17 bases between. CDR1 and CDR2 from the germline V gene are SGHRS and YFSETQ. This CDR3 is built from 17 residues. The CDR3 region has the DNA TGCGCCAGCGTCGTGGGCCACCAGAGCTCTGGGGCCAACGTCCTGACTTTC. It yields the protein CASVVGHQSSGANVLTF.

The chain carries TRBV6-5 and TRBJ1-1; no reliable D call. V dropped 8 bases and J dropped 2 bases, with 12 bases sitting between them. Per germline, CDR1 MNHEY and CDR2 SVGAGI. This CDR3 has 13 residues. The CDR3 protein is CASRRADNTEAFF. Here the CDR3 DNA reads TGTGCCAGCCGGCGGGCAGACAACACTGAAGCTTTCTTT.

The chain recombines TRBV6-5 with TRBJ1-2, with 8 bases lining up with TRBD1. The length of the CDR3 is 13 residues. Unmatched junction bases numbered 3, after V lost 6 bases and J lost 3 bases. Germline CDR1 reads MNHEY; CDR2 reads SVGAGI. This CDR3 is CASSQTGDYGYTF. The CDR3 DNA reads TGTGCCAGCAGCCAGACAGGGGACTATGGCTACACCTTC.

The J gene is TRBJ2-2, the V gene TRBV3-1 (or the pseudogene TRBV3-2), with a weak D call TRBD1 (6 bases). Germline values: CDR1 LGHDT, CDR2 YNNKEL (reference sequence). V was cut by 2 bases and J by 1 base, with 11 bases left in between. The CDR3 has 16 residues. CDR3 coding DNA: TGTGCCAGCAGCCAATGGGGACAAGGGAACACCGGGGAGCTGTTTTTT. It codes for CASSQWGQGNTGELFF.

The chain employs TRBV5-4 and TRBJ2-3; D is perhaps TRBD2 (6 bases). V gave up 4 bases and J gave up 3 bases, with 18 bases separating them. CDR3 size: 16 residues. Germline V CDR1 and CDR2: SGHNT, YYREEE (reference sequence). CDR3 loop: CASSQTPGLLTDTQYF. Here the CDR3 DNA reads TGTGCCAGCAGCCAAACCCCGGGACTGCTAACAGATACGCAGTATTTT. The complete variable domain, with remaining parts taken from reference TRBV5-4 and TRBJ2-3, reads ETGVTQSPTHLIKTRGQQVTLRCSSQSGHNTVSWYQQALGQGPQFIFQYYREEENGRGNFPPRFSGLQFPNYSSELNVNALELDDSALYLCASSQTPGLLTDTQYFGPGTRLTVL.

The chain joins TRBV9 to TRBJ2-3; 9 bases agree with TRBD2. The CDR3 sequence is 16 residues long. The junction had 5 bases not matched to a gene; V was cut back by 0 bases and J by 3 bases. Germline V CDR1 and CDR2: SGDLS, YYNGEE. The CDR3 DNA reads TGTGCCAGCAGCGTAGCCCTAGCGGGAAGTACAGATACGCAGTATTTT. Residues: CASSVALAGSTDTQYF.

The gene calls are TRBV7-2 and TRBJ2-5, with 9 nucleotides matching TRBD1. Germline CDR1 reads SGHTA; CDR2 reads FQGNSA. V shed 5 bases and J 5 bases; nucleotides not matched to a gene: 12. This CDR3 comprises 16 residues. The CDR3 nucleotides are TGTGCCAGCAGCCCCCACGCCGGGACAGGGCCCGAGACCCAGTACTTC. Translated, it gives CASSPHAGTGPETQYF. Using reference TRBV7-2 and TRBJ2-5 for the parts outside the CDR3, the full variable domain is GAGVSQSPSNKVTEKGKDVELRCDPISGHTALYWYRQSLGQGLEFLIYFQGNSAPDKSGLPSDRFSAERTGGSVSTLTIQRTQQEDSAVYLCASSPHAGTGPETQYFGPGTRLLVL.